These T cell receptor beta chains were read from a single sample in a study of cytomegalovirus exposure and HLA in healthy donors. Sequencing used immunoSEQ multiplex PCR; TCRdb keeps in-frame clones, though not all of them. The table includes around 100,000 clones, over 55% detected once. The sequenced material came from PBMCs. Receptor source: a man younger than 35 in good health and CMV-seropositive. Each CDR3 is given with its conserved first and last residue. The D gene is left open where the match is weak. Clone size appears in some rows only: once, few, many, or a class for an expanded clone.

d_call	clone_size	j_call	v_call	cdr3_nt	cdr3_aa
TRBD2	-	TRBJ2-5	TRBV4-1	TGCGCCAGCAGCCTAGTAGCGGGGGAGACCCAGTACTTC	CASSLVAGETQYF
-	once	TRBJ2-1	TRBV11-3	TGTGCCAGCAGCCCCGGTCCGGGTGAGCAGTTCTTC	CASSPGPGEQFF
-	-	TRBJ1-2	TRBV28	TGTGCCAGCAGTTTTCCCGGGAACTATGGCTACACCTTC	CASSFPGNYGYTF
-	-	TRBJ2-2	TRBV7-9	TGTGCCAGCACGCAGGGGAGCCGACCCGGGGAGCTGTTTTTT	CASTQGSRPGELFF
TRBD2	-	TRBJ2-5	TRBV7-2	TGTGCCAGCAGCCGTGATAGCGGGGGGTGGGAGACCCAGTACTTC	CASSRDSGGWETQYF
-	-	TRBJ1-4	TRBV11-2	TGTGCCAGCAGCTTAGATGCGGGATTCTCCGAAAAACTGTTTTTT	CASSLDAGFSEKLFF
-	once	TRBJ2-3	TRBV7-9	TGTGCCCTGTTGCTAGCCCCAGATACGCAGTATTTT	CALLLAPDTQYF
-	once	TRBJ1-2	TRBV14	TGTGCCAGCAGCCAAGATTCCTTCGCGGGGGCAAGTGGCTACACCTTC	CASSQDSFAGASGYTF
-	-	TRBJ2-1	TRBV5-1	TGCGCCAGCAGCTTGGGCCCCCCTAGCGCATTCGAGCAGTTCTTC	CASSLGPPSAFEQFF
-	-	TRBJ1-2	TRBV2	TGTGCCAGCAGTAAAGCGGGGCAAAACTATGGCTACACCTTC	CASSKAGQNYGYTF
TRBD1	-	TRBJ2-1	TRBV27	TGTGCCAGCAGTTCCGGGACAGTGGGATTGGGGATTAATGAGCAGTTCTTC	CASSSGTVGLGINEQFF
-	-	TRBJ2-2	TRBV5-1	TGCGCCAGCAGCTTCGAGGGCTATACAAACACCGGGGAGCTGTTTTTT	CASSFEGYTNTGELFF
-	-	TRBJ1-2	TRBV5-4	TGTGCCAGCAGCCAGCTGCGGGGGAATAACTATGGCTACACCTTC	CASSQLRGNNYGYTF
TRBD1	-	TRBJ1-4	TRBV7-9	TGTGCCAGCAGCGACGGGACAGGGGAAAGGCAGGGAAAACTGTTTTTT	CASSDGTGERQGKLFF
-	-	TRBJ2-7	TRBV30	TGTGCCTGGAACCCAGGGGGGACCTACGAGCAGTACTTC	CAWNPGGTYEQYF
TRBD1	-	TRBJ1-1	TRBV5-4	TGTGCCAGCAGCTTGTGGACAGGGGATACTGAAGCTTTCTTT	CASSLWTGDTEAFF
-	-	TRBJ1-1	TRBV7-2	TGTGCCAGCAAAAAAGGCGGGAGGAGCACTGAAGCTTTCTTT	CASKKGGRSTEAFF
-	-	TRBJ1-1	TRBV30	TGTGCCTGGAGTGCCCCGACGGGGGGCACTGAAGCTTTCTTT	CAWSAPTGGTEAFF
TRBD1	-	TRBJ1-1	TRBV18	TGTGCCAGCTCACTCGGACAGGGCTATGAAGCTTTCTTT	CASSLGQGYEAFF
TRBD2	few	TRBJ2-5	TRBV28	TGTGCCAGCAGTCATCCGACTAGCTTAGAGACCCAGTACTTC	CASSHPTSLETQYF
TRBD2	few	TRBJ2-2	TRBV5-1	TGCGCCAGCAGCTACTCTAGCGGGGGGTATATTACGAACACCGGGGAGCTGTTTTTT	CASSYSSGGYITNTGELFF
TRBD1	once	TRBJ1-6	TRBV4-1	TGCGCCAGCAGCCTGCAGGGGGGAGTGGGTTCACCCCTCCACTTT	CASSLQGGVGSPLHF
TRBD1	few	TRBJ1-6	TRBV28	TGTGCCAGCAGTTTGGAACAGGGGAACAATTCACCCCTCCACTTT	CASSLEQGNNSPLHF
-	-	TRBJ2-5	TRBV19	TGTGCCAGTAGTATTGCCGGGACTTTTGGAGAGACCCAGTACTTC	CASSIAGTFGETQYF
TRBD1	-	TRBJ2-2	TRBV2	TGTGCCAGCAGCAAGACAGGGCTTGACACCGGGGAGCTGTTTTTT	CASSKTGLDTGELFF
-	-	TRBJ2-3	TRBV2	TGTGCCAGCAGTGAAGTTTTGTCAGGGCTAACAGATACGCAGTATTTT	CASSEVLSGLTDTQYF
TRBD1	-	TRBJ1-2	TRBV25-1	TGTGCCAGCAGTGGGAGGACAGGGGGCGCCCGGGGCTATGGCTACACCTTC	CASSGRTGGARGYGYTF
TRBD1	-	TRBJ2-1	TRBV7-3	TGTGCCAGCAGCTCGGGCCAGGGGGTGGACAATGAGCAGTTCTTC	CASSSGQGVDNEQFF
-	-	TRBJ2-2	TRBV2	TGTGCCAGCAGTGATAATCTGAACACCGGGGAGCTGTTTTTT	CASSDNLNTGELFF
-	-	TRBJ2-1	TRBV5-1	TGCGCCAGCAGCTTGGGCCTCGGCAATGAGCAGTTCTTC	CASSLGLGNEQFF
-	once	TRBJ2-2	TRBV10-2	TGCGCCAGCAACACCCTGTCCACCGGGGAGCTGTTTTTT	CASNTLSTGELFF
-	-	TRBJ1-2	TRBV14	TGTGCCAGCAGCCCCCATGCCGGAGGGCTCGGGGGCTACACCTTC	CASSPHAGGLGGYTF
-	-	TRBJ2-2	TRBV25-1	TGTGCCAGCAGTACTACAGGGTCCGGGGAGCTGTTTTTT	CASSTTGSGELFF
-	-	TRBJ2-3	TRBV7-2	TGTGCCAGCAGCTTAGTACAATGGTCAGATACGCAGTATTTT	CASSLVQWSDTQYF
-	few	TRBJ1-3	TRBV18	TGTGCCAGCTCACCGGGAGCGGGAAAAACTGGAAACACCATATATTTT	CASSPGAGKTGNTIYF
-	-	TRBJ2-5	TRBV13	TGTGCCAGCAGCTTAGCGGGAGTCAAAGAGACCCAGTACTTC	CASSLAGVKETQYF
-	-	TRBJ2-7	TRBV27	TGTGCCAGCAGTTTATATGGGGGGAACTCCTACGAGCAGTACTTC	CASSLYGGNSYEQYF
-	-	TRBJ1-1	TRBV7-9	TGTGCCAGCAGCTTAGTGGGGCCCACTGAAGCTTTCTTT	CASSLVGPTEAFF
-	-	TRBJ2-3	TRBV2	TGTGCCAGCAGTGACCAGGGTTTGAGGACAGATACGCAGTATTTT	CASSDQGLRTDTQYF
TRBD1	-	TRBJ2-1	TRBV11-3	TGTGCCAGCAGCTTAGGAGGGGACAGAAATGAGCAGTTCTTC	CASSLGGDRNEQFF
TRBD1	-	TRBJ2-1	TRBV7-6	TGTGCCAGCAGTTCTACAGATGGGACAGGGGTGGATGAGCAGTTCTTC	CASSSTDGTGVDEQFF
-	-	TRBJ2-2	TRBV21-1	TGTGCCAGCAGCAATTGGGAAAGGGGGCGCAACACCGGGGAGCTGTTTTTT	CASSNWERGRNTGELFF
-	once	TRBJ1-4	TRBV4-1	TGCGCCAGCACCCCGGAGAGTGGTGCAACTAATGAAAAACTGTTTTTT	CASTPESGATNEKLFF
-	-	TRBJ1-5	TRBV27	TGTGCCAGCAGACTTCAGGGGTATAGCAATCAGCCCCAGCATTTT	CASRLQGYSNQPQHF
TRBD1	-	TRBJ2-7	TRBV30	TGTGCCTGCAAACTGACAGGGGTCGAGCAGTACTTC	CACKLTGVEQYF
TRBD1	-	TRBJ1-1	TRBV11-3	TGTGCCAGCAGCCCGGGACAGGGGGAGGTTAACACTGAAGCTTTCTTT	CASSPGQGEVNTEAFF
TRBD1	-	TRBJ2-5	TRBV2	TGTGCCAGCCTTACCGACAGGGGACAAGAGACCCAGTACTTC	CASLTDRGQETQYF
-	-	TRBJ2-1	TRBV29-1	TGCAGCGTTGAGGGGGGAACAGGGGCCAATGAGCAGTTCTTC	CSVEGGTGANEQFF
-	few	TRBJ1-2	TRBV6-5	TGTGCCAGCAGGGAGACAGGACCGATGGAGGGCTACACCTTC	CASRETGPMEGYTF
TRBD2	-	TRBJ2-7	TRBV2	TGTGCCGTAGCGGGGGCCACCTACGAGCAGTACTTC	CAVAGATYEQYF
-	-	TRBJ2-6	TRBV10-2	TGCGCCAGCAGTCTCGGGGGTTCTTCCTCTGGGGCCAACGTCCTGACTTTC	CASSLGGSSSGANVLTF